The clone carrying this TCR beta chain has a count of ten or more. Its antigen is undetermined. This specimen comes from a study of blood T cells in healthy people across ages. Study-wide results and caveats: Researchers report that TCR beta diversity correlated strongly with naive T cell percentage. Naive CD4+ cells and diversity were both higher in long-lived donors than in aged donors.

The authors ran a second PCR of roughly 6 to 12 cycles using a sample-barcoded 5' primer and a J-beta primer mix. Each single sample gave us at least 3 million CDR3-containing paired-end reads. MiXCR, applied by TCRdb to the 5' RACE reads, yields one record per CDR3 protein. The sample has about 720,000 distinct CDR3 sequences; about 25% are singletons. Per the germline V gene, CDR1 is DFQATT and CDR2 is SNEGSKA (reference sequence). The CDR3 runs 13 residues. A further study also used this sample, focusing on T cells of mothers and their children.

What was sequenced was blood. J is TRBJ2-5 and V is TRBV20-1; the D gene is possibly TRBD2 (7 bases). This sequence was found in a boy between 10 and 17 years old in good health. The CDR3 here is CRAKGGRRETQYF. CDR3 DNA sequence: TGCAGAGCGAAGGGGGGGCGTAGAGAGACCCAGTACTTC.